The T cell receptor beta chain under discussion was sequenced for a study of T cell changes during pregnancy in multiple sclerosis. V was trimmed by 0 bases and J by 1 base, leaving 12 bases between them. CDR1 LGHNT and CDR2 FRNRAP come from the germline V gene. The CDR3 covers 16 residues. Assay used: immunoSEQ multiplex PCR; TCRdb lists only in-frame clones, some missing. The sample has 100,000 or so clones, approximately 93% seen once. The clonotype was recovered from a female donor with multiple sclerosis, enrolled in a pregnancy study. This rearrangement joins TRBV12-5 to TRBJ1-2, with D perhaps TRBD1 (6 bases). The sequencing used peripheral blood, collected after pregnancy. CDR3 nucleotides: TGTGCTAGTGGTTTGGTACGGCAGGGGTTTAACTATGGCTACACCTTC. Protein product: CASGLVRQGFNYGYTF.